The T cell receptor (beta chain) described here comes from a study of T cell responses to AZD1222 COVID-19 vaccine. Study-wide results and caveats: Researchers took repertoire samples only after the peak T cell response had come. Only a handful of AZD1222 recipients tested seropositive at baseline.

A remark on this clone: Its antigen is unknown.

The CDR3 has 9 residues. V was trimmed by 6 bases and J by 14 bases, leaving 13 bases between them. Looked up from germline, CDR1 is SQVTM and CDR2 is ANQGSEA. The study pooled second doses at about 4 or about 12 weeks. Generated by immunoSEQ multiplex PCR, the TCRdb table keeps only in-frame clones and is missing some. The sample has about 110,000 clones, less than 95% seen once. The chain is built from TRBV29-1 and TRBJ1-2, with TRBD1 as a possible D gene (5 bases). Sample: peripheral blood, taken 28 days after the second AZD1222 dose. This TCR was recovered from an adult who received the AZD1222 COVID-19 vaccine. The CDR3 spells CSVGPTETF. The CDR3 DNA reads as TGCAGCGTGGGACCGACAGAAACCTTC.